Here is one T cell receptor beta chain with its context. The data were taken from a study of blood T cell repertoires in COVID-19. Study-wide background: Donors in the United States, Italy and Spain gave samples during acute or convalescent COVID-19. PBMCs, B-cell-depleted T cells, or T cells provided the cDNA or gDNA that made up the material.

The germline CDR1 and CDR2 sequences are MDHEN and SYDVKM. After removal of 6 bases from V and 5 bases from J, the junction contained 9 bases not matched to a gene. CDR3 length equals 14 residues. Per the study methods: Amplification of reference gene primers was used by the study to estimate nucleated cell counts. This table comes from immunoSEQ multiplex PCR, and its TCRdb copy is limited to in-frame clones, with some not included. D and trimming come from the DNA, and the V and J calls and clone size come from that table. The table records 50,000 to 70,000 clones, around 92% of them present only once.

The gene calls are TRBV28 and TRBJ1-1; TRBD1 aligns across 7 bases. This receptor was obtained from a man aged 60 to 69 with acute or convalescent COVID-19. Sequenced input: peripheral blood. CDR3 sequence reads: CASSRRQGRTEAFF. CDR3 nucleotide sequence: TGTGCCAGCAGCCGGAGACAGGGCCGGACTGAAGCTTTCTTT.